Following are 7 T cell receptor beta chains from one sample sequenced in a study of blood T cell repertoires in COVID-19. Repertoires were generated with immunoSEQ multiplex PCR, while TCRdb's copy carries only in-frame clones and drops some. Of about 190,000 clones in the sample, under 90% were seen once. Sequences were obtained from peripheral blood. These receptors were collected from a man between 40 and 49 years old with acute or convalescent COVID-19.

The V gene is TRBV14, the J gene TRBJ2-2; maybe TRBD1 (6 bases). The CDR3 totals 15 residues. The V end was cut by 6 bases, the J end by 0 bases, with 11 bases between. Germline V lookup: CDR1 SGHDN, CDR2 FVKESK. In nucleotides, the CDR3 is TGTGCCAGCAGTCGCAGGGGATCGAACACCGGGGAGCTGTTTTTT. This sequence encodes CASSRRGSNTGELFF. Together with reference TRBV14 and TRBJ2-2, the CDR3 gives the full variable domain: EAGVTQFPSHSVIEKGQTVTLRCDPISGHDNLYWYRRVMGKEIKFLLHFVKESKQDESGMPNNRFLAERTGGTYSTLKVQPAELEDSGVYFCASSRRGSNTGELFFGEGSRLTVL.

This clone was observed once. The V call is TRBV5-6, the J call TRBJ2-1, with D perhaps matching TRBD1 (6 bases). The CDR3 totals 14 residues. From germline, CDR1 is SGHDT and CDR2 YYEEEE. The germline V and J ends were trimmed by 1 base and 4 bases, with 9 bases remaining between them. CDR3 nucleotide sequence: TGTGCCAGCAGCTTGAGTGACAGGTACAATGAGCAGTTCTTC. This encodes CASSLSDRYNEQFF.

The chain carries TRBV19 and TRBJ2-6; 9 positions match TRBD1. V lost 5 bases, J lost 0 bases, and 2 bases stayed unmatched. This CDR3 contains 16 residues. Germline V gene sequence: CDR1 LNHDA, CDR2 SQIVND (reference sequence). The CDR3 nucleotides read TGTGCCAGTAGTGACAGGGGGAGCTCTGGGGCCAACGTCCTGACTTTC. It is translated as CASSDRGSSGANVLTF. The full variable domain, in which reference TRBV19 and TRBJ2-6 provide the parts outside the CDR3, is DGGITQSPKYLFRKEGQNVTLSCEQNLNHDAMYWYRQDPGQGLRLIYYSQIVNDFQKGDIAEGYSVSREKKESFPLTVTSAQKNPTAFYLCASSDRGSSGANVLTFGAGSRLTVL.

The chain joins TRBV21-1 to TRBJ1-2; the table's D call, TRBD1, was not checked against the DNA. TRBV21-1 is assigned pseudogene status. There are 15 residues in the CDR3. The CDR3 bases are TGTGCCAGCAGCAAGAAGAGGGGGCCTAACTATGGCTACACCTTC. It translates to CASSKKRGPNYGYTF.

The rearrangement links TRBV27 to TRBJ2-3, with D perhaps matching TRBD2 (7 bases). The V end lost 2 bases, the J end lost 4 bases, and 19 bases lay between the germline ends. Germline assignment: CDR1 MNHEY and CDR2 SMNVEV (reference sequence). The CDR3 contains 17 residues. The CDR3 loop is CASSLTRLIGGADTQYF. Written as DNA, the CDR3 is TGTGCCAGCAGTTTAACGAGGTTGATAGGGGGGGCAGATACGCAGTATTTT.

The chain combines TRBV6-5 with TRBJ1-1; D gene unclear. Trimming stripped 0 bases from V and 6 bases from J, with 11 bases between. Germline assignment: CDR1 MNHEY and CDR2 SVGAGI. The CDR3 has 14 amino acids. CDR3 amino acids: CASSYSVRRAEAFF. CDR3 DNA: TGTGCCAGCAGTTACTCGGTAAGGAGGGCTGAAGCTTTCTTT.

This chain joins TRBV6-1 and TRBJ1-5; D is unclear. Per germline, CDR1 MNHNS and CDR2 SASEGT. V was shortened by 1 base and J by 4 bases, with 8 bases between the two germline ends. The CDR3 consists of 14 residues. DNA of the CDR3: TGTGCCAGCAGTGAAGTGGCTAGGAATCAGCCCCAGCATTTT. Its translation: CASSEVARNQPQHF.